The 31 T cell receptor beta chains reported below all come from one sample, sequenced in a study of cytomegalovirus exposure and HLA in healthy donors. The PCR was carried out with 60 Vbeta primers and 13 Jbeta primers. Produced via immunoSEQ multiplex PCR; TCRdb's table is partial and in-frame only. The table records about 150,000 clones, approximately 80% of them present only once. The sample consisted of PBMCs. The receptors stem from a woman aged 18-29 years in good health and CMV-seronegative.

The rearrangement joins TRBV4-1 to TRBJ1-5, with TRBD1 matching 7 bases. The CDR3 length is 15 residues. V shed 3 bases, J shed 6 bases, and the junction held 8 bases outside the gene matches. Germline V gene lookup returns CDR1 MGHRA and CDR2 YSYEKL. CDR3 coding DNA: TGCGCCAGCAGCCACCCCGACAGGGACACTCAGCCCCAGCATTTT. The encoded protein is CASSHPDRDTQPQHF.

This chain links TRBV7-9 with TRBJ1-1; perhaps TRBD1 as D (5 bases). V shed 5 bases and J shed 1 base, with 23 bases lying between them. There are 18 residues in the CDR3. Germline loops: CDR1 SEHNR, CDR2 FQNEAQ (reference sequence). CDR3 region: CASSPRRGDPFWNTEAFF. The CDR3 DNA reads TGTGCCAGCAGCCCCCGGCGGGGGGACCCGTTTTGGAACACTGAAGCTTTCTTT.

V gene TRBV6-5 combines with J gene TRBJ2-7; tentative D call: TRBD2 (6 bases). Trimming cost V 0 bases and J 7 bases, with 13 bases left between them. The CDR3 length is 14 residues. CDR1 is MNHEY and CDR2 is SVGAGI in the germline V gene. In nucleotides, the CDR3 is TGTGCCAGCAGTTACTCGGGACTCACTGGGGAGCAGTACTTC. It specifies CASSYSGLTGEQYF.

V is TRBV15 and J is TRBJ2-6, with 9 bases matching TRBD1. The CDR3 length is 16 residues. CDR1 and CDR2 (germline): LNHNV, YYDKDF (reference sequence). V trimming: 1 base; J trimming: 4 bases; junction bases outside the gene matches: 2. The CDR3 bases are TGTGCCACCAGCAGAGGGACAGGGGAAGGGGCCAACGTCCTGACTTTC. As protein: CATSRGTGEGANVLTF.

The V and J genes are TRBV4-1 and TRBJ2-6, with D perhaps matching TRBD2 (6 bases). The germline V and J ends were trimmed by 1 base and 2 bases, with 9 bases remaining between them. This CDR3 contains 16 residues. From germline, CDR1 is MGHRA and CDR2 YSYEKL. CDR3: CASSQGRGPGANVLTF. The CDR3 DNA follows: TGCGCCAGCAGCCAAGGGAGGGGACCTGGGGCCAACGTCCTGACTTTC.

The count of this clone is one. The chain uses TRBV30 and TRBJ2-2; tentatively, D is TRBD2 (5 bases). The CDR3 is 13 residues long. Trimming took 2 bases from V and 7 from J, leaving 11 bases between them. The germline gives CDR1 GTSNPN, CDR2 SVGIG (reference sequence). DNA of the CDR3: TGTGCCTGGAGTTGGACTGGGGACGGGGAGCTGTTTTTT. This codes for CAWSWTGDGELFF.

The V gene is TRBV10-2, the J gene TRBJ1-2; D is unresolved. The CDR3 consists of 14 residues. Trimming pared 6 bases from V and 5 bases from J, leaving 16 bases between. Germline V lookup: CDR1 WSHSY, CDR2 SAAADI. CDR3 nucleotide sequence: TGCGCCAGCAGCGAATCCCCGTCCGGTTATGGCTACACCTTC. Protein product: CASSESPSGYGYTF.

The rearrangement joins TRBV5-1 to TRBJ2-5, with 7 bases fitting TRBD1. Trimming cost V 4 bases and J 5 bases; bases outside gene matches: 8. Germline V gives CDR1 SGHRS, CDR2 YFSETQ. This CDR3 region has 14 residues. This chain's CDR3 is CASSLRQGGETQYF. For the CDR3, the DNA is TGCGCCAGCAGCCTACGACAGGGCGGCGAGACCCAGTACTTC.

The V gene is TRBV7-7, the J gene TRBJ2-2, with 7 bases matching TRBD1. The CDR3 contains 15 residues. V shed 5 bases, J shed 6 bases, and the junction held 9 bases outside the gene matches. Per germline, CDR1 SSHAT and CDR2 FNYEAQ (reference sequence). CDR3 DNA sequence: TGTGCCAGCAGCGGGGGCACAGGGGCCTCCGGGGAGCTGTTTTTT. Translated: CASSGGTGASGELFF. The full variable domain, with the rest looked up from reference TRBV7-7 and TRBJ2-2, is GAGVSQSPRYKVTKRGQDVTLRCDPISSHATLYWYQQALGQGPEFLTYFNYEAQPDKSGLPSDRFSAERPEGSISTLTIQRTEQRDSAMYRCASSGGTGASGELFFGEGSRLTVL.

This rearrangement joins TRBV19 to TRBJ2-4; a weak D match, TRBD2 (6 bases). This CDR3 is 13 amino acids long. Trimming pared 7 bases from V and 7 bases from J, leaving 14 bases between. The germline CDR1 and CDR2 sequences are LNHDA and SQIVND (reference sequence). DNA of the CDR3: TGTGCCAGTACCAGGACTGGGGGGAACATTCAGTACTTC. Its translation: CASTRTGGNIQYF.

The CDR3 reads CASSQDRGSPEAFF. The CDR3 DNA is TGTGCCAGCAGCCAGGACAGGGGAAGTCCTGAAGCTTTCTTT. V usage is TRBV5-4 and J usage is TRBJ1-1, with 9 nucleotides matching TRBD1. This CDR3 comprises 14 residues. CDR1 is SGHNT, CDR2 YYREEE, per germline (reference sequence). Unmatched junction bases numbered 7, after V lost 4 bases and J lost 6 bases.

Of note for this clone: At one boundary the junction diverges from the germline segment, which might be a read error. This chain joins TRBV7-9 and TRBJ2-1; D is undetermined. This CDR3 region has 12 residues. CDR1 is SEHNR and CDR2 is FQNEAQ in the germline V gene (reference sequence). CDR3 nucleotides: TGTTCCAGTCGTTACTCCTACAATGAGCAGTTCTTC. It specifies CSSRYSYNEQFF.

Only a few counts were recorded for this clone. The chain has TRBV4-2 and TRBJ2-7, with unresolved D. Trimming cost V 0 bases and J 0 bases, with 12 bases left between them. The germline CDR1 and CDR2 sequences are LGHNA and YNFKEQ. The CDR3 loop spans 16 amino acids. CDR3 sequence: CASSQDWPGPSYEQYF. As DNA, the CDR3 is TGTGCCAGCAGCCAAGATTGGCCAGGCCCCTCCTACGAGCAGTACTTC.

J is TRBJ2-5 and V is TRBV5-1, with TRBD1 matching 8 bases. Germline V gene lookup returns CDR1 SGHRS and CDR2 YFSETQ. This CDR3 region has 13 residues. Unmatched junction bases numbered 5, after V lost 5 bases and J lost 5 bases. In nucleotides, the CDR3 is TGCGCCAGCAGAGGACAGGGTGGCGAGACCCAGTACTTC. Encoded protein: CASRGQGGETQYF.

V is TRBV28 and J is TRBJ1-1; D gene uncertain. V was cut by 6 bases and J by 11 bases, with 16 bases left in between. CDR1 MDHEN and CDR2 SYDVKM come from the germline V gene. There are 12 residues in the CDR3. CDR3 nucleotide sequence: TGTGCCAGCAGGACCGGAGGGCGAGAGGCTTTCTTT. It codes for CASRTGGREAFF.

The chain joins TRBV5-1 to TRBJ1-6, with 8 bases fitting TRBD1. Germline-derived CDR1 and CDR2 are SGHRS and YFSETQ. The CDR3 runs 15 residues. With V trimmed by 4 bases and J by 7 bases, 7 bases remained unmatched. CDR3 sequence reads: CASSPTGTGNSPLHF. Written as DNA, the CDR3 is TGCGCCAGCAGCCCCACCGGGACAGGCAATTCACCCCTCCACTTT.

CDR3 sequence (DNA): TGTGCCAGCAGCGACCCAGGGGAAGCCTGCAATCAGCCCCAGCATTTT. Its protein is CASSDPGEACNQPQHF. The rearrangement uses TRBV21-1 and TRBJ1-5; the table assigns TRBD1, which was not confirmed against the DNA. TRBV21-1 is listed as a pseudogene. The CDR3 loop spans 16 amino acids.

Worth noting for this clone: An end of the junction differs from the germline gene, which may be a read error. V usage is TRBV2 and J usage is TRBJ2-7, with 9 bases identical to TRBD1. Germline lookup yields CDR1 SNHLY and CDR2 FYNNEI. The CDR3 is made up of 13 amino acids. The CDR3 is CASKGTGSYGQYF. DNA of the CDR3: TGTGCCAGCAAAGGGACAGGGTCCTACGGGCAGTACTTC.

The chain employs TRBV7-8 and TRBJ1-3; tentative D call: TRBD1 (5 bases). With 5 bases removed from V and 8 bases from J, the gap between germline ends came to 16 bases. This CDR3 spans 14 amino acids. Per the germline V gene, CDR1 is SGHVS and CDR2 is FQNEAQ. CDR3 sequence reads: CASSPSGRGHTIYF. The CDR3 nucleotides read TGTGCCAGCAGCCCTAGCGGAAGGGGACACACCATATATTTT.

The V call is TRBV15, the J call TRBJ1-2, with D perhaps matching TRBD1 (5 bases). Trimming took off 1 base at V and 4 bases at J, with 10 bases between the two ends. CDR3 length: 14 amino acids. Germline loops: CDR1 LNHNV, CDR2 YYDKDF (reference sequence). The DNA of the CDR3 is TGTGCCACCAGCAGAGTGGTAAGGGGCTATGGCTACACCTTC. This encodes CATSRVVRGYGYTF.

The chain uses TRBV7-9 and TRBJ1-1, with D perhaps TRBD1 (6 bases). Germline V gene data show CDR1 as SEHNR and CDR2 as FQNEAQ (reference sequence). CDR3 length: 11 amino acids. The CDR3 spells CSIYRDPEAFF. In DNA form, the CDR3 reads TGTTCCATTTACAGGGACCCTGAAGCTTTCTTT.

V usage is TRBV5-4 and J usage is TRBJ1-4; a possible D gene is TRBD1 (6 bases). Trimming shortened V by 3 bases and J by 8 bases, and 8 bases separated the two germline ends. The CDR3 length is 12 residues. Germline values: CDR1 SGHNT, CDR2 YYREEE (reference sequence). The CDR3 protein is CASSYQGEKLFF. CDR3 sequence (DNA): TGTGCCAGCAGCTATCAGGGGGAAAAACTGTTTTTT.

The CDR3 DNA reads TGCGCCAGCAGCCTAGGGAGCTCTGGGGCCAACGTCCTGACTTTC. Protein: CASSLGSSGANVLTF. The gene calls are TRBV5-1 and TRBJ2-6; tentatively, D is TRBD2 (5 bases). Between the trimmed V and J ends, which lost 4 bases and 0 bases, there was a span of 8 bases. Germline loops: CDR1 SGHRS, CDR2 YFSETQ. The CDR3 has 15 amino acids.

The genes are TRBV19 and TRBJ2-5; D uncertain. The J call may be incorrect, as the DNA end agrees better with TRBJ2-7. The CDR3 is 14 amino acids. Germline values: CDR1 LNHDA, CDR2 SQIVND (reference sequence). In DNA, the CDR3 is TGTGCCAGTAGTATCGTTTGGGCAGCAGCCGAGCAGTACTTC. Its translation: CASSIVWAAAEQYF.

V gene TRBV10-3 combines with J gene TRBJ2-1; 7 bases are a match to TRBD2. The germline V gene has CDR1 ENHRY and CDR2 SYGVKD. V was pared by 0 bases and J by 6 bases, with 5 bases of the junction left unmatched. The CDR3 has 15 residues. CDR3 in DNA: TGTGCCATCAGTGAGTCGAAGGTAGCGGGCAATGAGCAGTTCTTC. This encodes CAISESKVAGNEQFF.

The chain combines TRBV5-4 with TRBJ1-2, with D possibly TRBD1 on 6 matching bases. Germline assignment: CDR1 SGHNT and CDR2 YYREEE (reference sequence). V dropped 1 base and J dropped 1 base, with 17 bases sitting between them. This CDR3 comprises 17 residues. In DNA, the CDR3 is TGTGCCAGCAGCTTGTCGGCGGGGGCGAACATTAACTATGGCTACACCTTC. Protein: CASSLSAGANINYGYTF. Filled out from reference TRBV5-4 and TRBJ1-2, the complete variable domain reads ETGVTQSPTHLIKTRGQQVTLRCSSQSGHNTVSWYQQALGQGPQFIFQYYREEENGRGNFPPRFSGLQFPNYSSELNVNALELDDSALYLCASSLSAGANINYGYTFGSGTRLTVV.

V and J are TRBV18 and TRBJ2-1; the D gene is possibly TRBD2 (7 bases). The germline V gene has CDR1 KGHSH and CDR2 LQKENI. V was shortened by 1 base and J by 9 bases, with 10 bases between the two germline ends. CDR3 length: 13 residues. CDR3 sequence reads: CASSPRRGGEQFF. DNA of the CDR3: TGTGCCAGCTCACCACGGAGGGGGGGTGAGCAGTTCTTC. Full variable domain (rest looked up from reference TRBV18 and TRBJ2-1): NAGVMQNPRHLVRRRGQEARLRCSPMKGHSHVYWYRQLPEEGLKFMVYLQKENIIDESGMPKERFSAEFPKEGPSILRIQQVVRGDSAAYFCASSPRRGGEQFFGPGTRLTVL.

The chain uses TRBV2 and TRBJ1-6; 7 bases map to TRBD1. CDR3 length: 14 residues. Germline V lookup: CDR1 SNHLY, CDR2 FYNNEI. V lost 4 bases, J lost 5 bases, and 2 bases stayed unmatched. The CDR3: CASSGGTDNSPLHF. As DNA, the CDR3 is TGTGCCAGCAGTGGGGGGACAGATAATTCACCCCTCCACTTT.

J is TRBJ2-1 and V is TRBV18, with unresolved D. The CDR3 runs to 17 residues. Germline V gene data show CDR1 as KGHSH and CDR2 as LQKENI. The V end was cut by 0 bases, the J end by 2 bases, with 14 bases between. The chain's CDR3 is CASSPPRIAGPYNEQFF. The CDR3 DNA sequence: TGTGCCAGCTCACCACCGCGAATCGCTGGGCCCTACAATGAGCAGTTCTTC.

This clone was picked up a small number of times. The genes are TRBV5-4 and TRBJ1-1; tentative D call: TRBD1 (5 bases). In germline, CDR1 is SGHNT, CDR2 YYREEE (reference sequence). The CDR3 contains 16 residues. Trimming took off 0 bases at V and 5 bases at J, with 17 bases between the two ends. In nucleotides, the CDR3 is TGTGCCAGCAGCTTGGCATCCGTGGGGCCCGGAACTGAAGCTTTCTTT. It codes for CASSLASVGPGTEAFF.

V usage is TRBV29-1 and J usage is TRBJ2-2, with D tentatively TRBD2 (6 bases). Germline V gene lookup returns CDR1 SQVTM and CDR2 ANQGSEA. CDR3 length: 12 residues. V was pared by 6 bases and J by 7 bases, with 12 bases between. The CDR3 nucleotides read TGCAGCGTCGGCGAGGGAGGCGGGGAGCTGTTTTTT. Encoded protein: CSVGEGGGELFF.